Included here is one T cell receptor (beta chain) sequence, with context. Antigen specificity is unknown. With 3 bases removed from V and 3 bases from J, the gap between germline ends came to 0 bases. The CDR3 is 11 amino acids. The germline CDR1 and CDR2 sequences are SGHDN and FVKESK. The data were obtained in a study of early T cells in non-severe SARS-CoV-2 infection. Study at large: Unpaired chains resulted from sequencing bulk RNA of unsorted whole blood.

Individually, cDNA molecules had unique molecular identifiers attached to them. TCRdb passed the 5' RACE reads through MiXCR, listing each CDR3 protein once. Of tens of thousands of distinct CDR3 sequences detected, 6.2% appear once; the ten largest clones hold under 5%. Points from the study as a whole: Matching with VDJdb favored anti-spike CD8 responses (missing private and CD4 specificities).

Sequencing was performed on whole blood. The clonotype originates from an adult who was a healthcare worker with PCR-confirmed SARS-CoV-2 infection or an uninfected control (not recorded which). The chain has TRBV14 and TRBJ2-1; D ambiguous. The CDR3 DNA reads as TGTGCCAGCAGCCACTACAATGAGCAGTTCTTC. It codes for CASSHYNEQFF.